These 8 T cell receptor beta chains were all obtained from the same sample, sequenced in a study of T cells in women clearing cervical HPV infection. The table came from immunoSEQ multiplex PCR; TCRdb's copy has only in-frame clones and leaves some out. The sample features under 50,000 clones, with around 0.98% in its top ten. Specimen: blood buffy coat. The source is a woman aged 18-70 years with a cervical HPV16 infection that either progressed to CIN3+ or cleared (not recorded which).

On this clone: The CDR3 is cut off 3 residues early in the read; its end comes from the germline J gene. The chain employs TRBV18 and TRBJ1-2; 8 bases map to TRBD1. The CDR3 runs 15 residues. CDR1 and CDR2 from the germline V gene are KGHSH and LQKENI. The CDR3 DNA, read in part, is TGTGCCAGCTCACCCATCGCGGGGACAGGCAGCGGC. It yields the protein CASSPIAGTGSG. The full-length CDR3 reads as CASSPIAGTGSGYTF.

Points on this clone: The sequenced fragment ends 3 residues before the CDR3 boundary, so the rest is inferred from the germline J gene. The gene calls are TRBV2 and TRBJ2-2; 9 nucleotides align to TRBD1. Germline V gene lookup returns CDR1 SNHLY and CDR2 FYNNEI. The CDR3 runs to 15 residues. This CDR3 reads CASWDRASGANVLFF. The CDR3 DNA, read in part, is TGTGCCAGCTGGGACAGGGCGTCTGGGGCCAACGTG.

In regard to this clone: The observed sequence ends 3 residues before the CDR3 terminus, with the missing tail filled in from the germline J gene. The chain is built from TRBV20-1 and TRBJ1-1, with D possibly TRBD1 on 6 matching bases. The CDR3 length is 14 residues. Per germline, CDR1 DFQATT and CDR2 SNEGSKA (reference sequence). V lost 2 bases, J lost 7 bases, and 17 bases lay in between. Partial CDR3 DNA: TGCAGTGCTAGACCGGTCCCCTCGGACAGTGAA. Its translation is CSARPVPSDSE. The whole CDR3 protein is CSARPVPSDSEAFF.

Turning to this clone: The CDR3 goes on 3 residues after the read ends, and that part is filled in from the germline J gene. V is TRBV18 and J is TRBJ2-5, with TRBD2 matching 7 bases. Trimming at V came to 0 bases and at J to 2 bases, leaving 3 bases not matched to a gene. Germline CDR1 and CDR2: KGHSH and LQKENI. The CDR3 runs to 15 residues. The CDR3 here is CASSPPGTTQETQYF. CDR3 DNA, as far as it was read: TGTGCCAGCTCACCACCCGGGACTACACAAGAGACC.

With regard to this clone: From the germline J gene comes the end of the CDR3, since the read stops 3 residues before it. The V and J genes are TRBV19 and TRBJ1-5; D perhaps matches TRBD1 (5 bases). The CDR3 contains 15 residues. Germline V gene data show CDR1 as LNHDA and CDR2 as SQIVND (reference sequence). With 10 bases removed from V and 2 bases from J, the gap between germline ends came to 18 bases. The sequenced CDR3 bases are TGTGCCACGTCGGTCGGGCAGGGCGGCAATCAGCCC. Protein sequence: CATSVGQGGNQP. The CDR3 in its entirety is CATSVGQGGNQPQHF. Together with reference TRBV19 and TRBJ1-5, the CDR3 gives the full variable domain: DGGITQSPKYLFRKEGQNVTLSCEQNLNHDAMYWYRQDPGQGLRLIYYSQIVNDFQKGDIAEGYSVSREKKESFPLTVTSAQKNPTAFYLCATSVGQGGNQPQHFGDGTRLSIL.

Points on this clone: The CDR3 end falls 3 residues outside the read, so it is completed with the germline J gene. The chain links TRBV7-2 to TRBJ1-5, with 8 positions matching TRBD1. Germline CDR1 and CDR2: SGHTA and FQGNSA. J gave up 4 bases and V 4 bases, and 0 bases lay outside the gene matches. The CDR3 covers 13 residues. The CDR3: CASSWTGNQPQHF. Incomplete CDR3 DNA: TGTGCCAGCAGCTGGACAGGGAATCAGCCC.

Concerning this clone itself: The read comes to an end 3 residues before the CDR3 does, leaving the germline J gene to fill in the end. The rearrangement joins TRBV5-1 to TRBJ1-6; a possible D gene is TRBD1 (6 bases). The CDR3 spans 15 residues. Germline V gives CDR1 SGHRS, CDR2 YFSETQ. V lost 4 bases, J lost 8 bases, and 16 bases lay in between. This chain's CDR3 is CASSPYRGYDSPLHF. Partial CDR3 DNA: TGCGCCAGCAGCCCTTATAGGGGGTATGATTCACCC.

About this clone itself: Read data end 3 residues before the CDR3 end; the end is taken from the germline J gene. The V and J genes are TRBV9 and TRBJ2-1; TRBD2 matches 10 bases. Germline assignment: CDR1 SGDLS and CDR2 YYNGEE. The CDR3 covers 15 residues. V dropped 0 bases and J dropped 7; count of bases not matched to a gene: 4. CDR3: CASSVGGLAVNEQFF. The covered CDR3 bases are TGTGCCAGCAGCGTAGGAGGACTAGCGGTTAATGAG.